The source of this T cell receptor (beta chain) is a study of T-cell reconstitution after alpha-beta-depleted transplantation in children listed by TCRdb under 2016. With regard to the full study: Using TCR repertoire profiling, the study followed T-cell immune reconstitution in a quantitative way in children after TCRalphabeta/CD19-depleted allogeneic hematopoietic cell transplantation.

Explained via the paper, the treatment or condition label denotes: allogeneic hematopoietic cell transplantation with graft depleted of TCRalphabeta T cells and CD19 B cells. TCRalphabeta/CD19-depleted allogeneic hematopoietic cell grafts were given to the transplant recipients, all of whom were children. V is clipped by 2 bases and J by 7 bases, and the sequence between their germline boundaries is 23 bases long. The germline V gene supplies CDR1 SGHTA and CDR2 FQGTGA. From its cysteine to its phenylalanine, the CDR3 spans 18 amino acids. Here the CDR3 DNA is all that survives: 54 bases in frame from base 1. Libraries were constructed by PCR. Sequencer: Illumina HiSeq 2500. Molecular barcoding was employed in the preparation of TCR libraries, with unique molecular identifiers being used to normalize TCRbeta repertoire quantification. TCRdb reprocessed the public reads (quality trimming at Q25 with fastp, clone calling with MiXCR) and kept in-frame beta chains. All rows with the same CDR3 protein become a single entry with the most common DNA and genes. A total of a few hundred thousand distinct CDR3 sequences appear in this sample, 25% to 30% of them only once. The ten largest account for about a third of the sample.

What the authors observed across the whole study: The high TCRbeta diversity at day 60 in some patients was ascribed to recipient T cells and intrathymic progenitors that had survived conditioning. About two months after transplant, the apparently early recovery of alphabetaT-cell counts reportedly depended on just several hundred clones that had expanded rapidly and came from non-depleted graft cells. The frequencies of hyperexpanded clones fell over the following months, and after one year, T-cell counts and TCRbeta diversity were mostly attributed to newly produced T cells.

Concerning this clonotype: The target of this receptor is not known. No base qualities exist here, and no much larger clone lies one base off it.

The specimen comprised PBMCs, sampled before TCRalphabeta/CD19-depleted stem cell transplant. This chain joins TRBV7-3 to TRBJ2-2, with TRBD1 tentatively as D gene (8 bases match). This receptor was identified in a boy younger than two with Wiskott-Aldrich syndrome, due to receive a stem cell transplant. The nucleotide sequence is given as TGTGCCAGCAGCTTATGGCCTACTCGGACAGGGAGGGGCGGGGAGCTGTTTTTT. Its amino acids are CASSLWPTRTGRGGELFF.